Shown below are 31 T cell receptor beta chains from a single sample sequenced in a study of T cell responses to AZD1222 COVID-19 vaccine. The assay was immunoSEQ multiplex PCR, and TCRdb's table has in-frame clones only and misses some. This table holds around 130,000 clones, over 85% found once. This material consisted of peripheral blood, taken on day 0 of AZD1222 vaccination. These receptors originate from an adult in good health.

V is TRBV12-3 or TRBV12-4 and J is TRBJ2-3; 10 positions match TRBD2. Germline trimming cut 8 bases from V and 3 bases from J; bases unmatched to any gene: 2. The CDR3 is 13 residues long. This CDR3 is CASVLAGTDTQYF. As DNA, the CDR3 is TGTGCCAGCGTACTAGCGGGAACAGATACGCAGTATTTT.

The chain carries TRBV2 and TRBJ2-3, with TRBD2 matching 10 bases. The CDR3 loop spans 16 amino acids. The germline V gene has CDR1 SNHLY and CDR2 FYNNEI. Trimming removed 2 bases from V and 4 bases from J; junction bases left unmatched: 6. DNA for the CDR3: TGTGCCAGCAGTGAACGAGTCCTAGCGGGAGCAGATACGCAGTATTTT. Translating it yields CASSERVLAGADTQYF.

V is TRBV9 and J is TRBJ2-2, with D perhaps TRBD2 (6 bases). Trimming shortened V by 4 bases and J by 4 bases, and 20 bases separated the two germline ends. Germline assignment: CDR1 SGDLS and CDR2 YYNGEE. This CDR3 comprises 17 residues. The CDR3: CASSPHNWLAITGELFF. The CDR3 coding sequence is TGTGCCAGCAGCCCTCATAACTGGCTAGCGATCACCGGGGAGCTGTTTTTT.

The gene calls are TRBV5-4 and TRBJ2-7; 7 nucleotides match TRBD2. V shed 2 bases, J shed 2 bases, and the junction held 7 bases outside the gene matches. The CDR3 covers 15 residues. In germline, CDR1 is SGHNT, CDR2 YYREEE (reference sequence). In nucleotides, the CDR3 is TGTGCCAGCAGCTTCGGGGCGGGAGCCGCCTACGAGCAGTACTTC. This translates into CASSFGAGAAYEQYF.

The genes are TRBV27 and TRBJ1-4, with D uncertain. Trimming took 6 bases from V and 0 from J, leaving 5 bases between them. Germline lookup yields CDR1 MNHEY and CDR2 SMNVEV (reference sequence). The length of the CDR3 is 13 residues. The CDR3 sequence: CASRLSTNEKLFF. The CDR3, as DNA: TGTGCCAGCAGGCTGTCAACTAATGAAAAACTGTTTTTT.

V gene TRBV2 combines with J gene TRBJ1-1; the D is unclear. Per the germline V gene, CDR1 is SNHLY and CDR2 is FYNNEI. The CDR3 consists of 13 residues. Trimming cost V 2 bases and J 0 bases, with 4 bases left between them. CDR3 nucleotides: TGTGCCAGCAGTGAACAGGTGAACACTGAAGCTTTCTTT. This sequence encodes CASSEQVNTEAFF.

The chain links TRBV4-2 to TRBJ2-7, with TRBD1 matching 9 bases. Germline CDR1 LGHNA, CDR2 YNFKEQ. The CDR3 contains 16 residues. Losses at the gene ends were 3 bases for V and 2 bases for J; bases not matched to a gene: 8. The CDR3 sequence is CASSQALQGAAYEQYF. The CDR3 DNA follows: TGTGCCAGCAGCCAGGCTTTACAGGGGGCCGCCTACGAGCAGTACTTC.

V gene TRBV10-3 combines with J gene TRBJ1-4, with D maybe TRBD1 (5 bases). The germline V and J ends were trimmed by 4 bases and 3 bases, with 15 bases remaining between them. CDR3 size: 16 residues. Germline lookup yields CDR1 ENHRY and CDR2 SYGVKD. In nucleotides, the CDR3 is TGTGCCATCAGTGTTGCAGGGAAGGAGGCTAATGAAAAACTGTTTTTT. Its translation: CAISVAGKEANEKLFF.

CDR3 residues: CASSLSGQALLGEKLFF. CDR3 nucleotide sequence: TGTGCCAGCAGTTTATCTGGACAAGCCCTCCTAGGGGAAAAACTGTTTTTT. The gene calls are TRBV27 and TRBJ1-4; TRBD1 might be the D (5 bases). Trimming left V 0 bases short and J 8 bases short, with 19 bases between. Germline-derived CDR1 and CDR2 are MNHEY and SMNVEV (reference sequence). The CDR3 sequence is 17 residues long. The full variable domain, completed using reference TRBV27 and TRBJ1-4, is EAQVTQNPRYLITVTGKKLTVTCSQNMNHEYMSWYRQDPGLGLRQIYYSMNVEVTDKGDVPEGYKVSRKEKRNFPLILESPSPNQTSLYFCASSLSGQALLGEKLFFGSGTQLSVL.

The chain couples TRBV10-2 to TRBJ2-3; 13 bases fit TRBD2. Germline assignment: CDR1 WSHSY and CDR2 SAAADI. The J segment lost 7 bases and the V segment lost 1 base, leaving 5 bases of the junction unmatched. The CDR3 is made up of 16 amino acids. The CDR3 DNA reads as TGCGCCAGCAGTGAGTGGACTAGCGGGAGTAGAAATACGCAGTATTTT. This translates into CASSEWTSGSRNTQYF.

The rearrangement joins TRBV9 to TRBJ2-2; no reliable D call. Germline CDR1 reads SGDLS; CDR2 reads YYNGEE. The CDR3 has 13 amino acids. Trimming shortened V by 1 base and J by 3 bases, and 4 bases separated the two germline ends. The CDR3 DNA is TGTGCCAGCAGCGTACAACACACCGGGGAGCTGTTTTTT. Encoded protein: CASSVQHTGELFF.

CDR3 residues: CASTRTSADEQYF. CDR3 nucleotide sequence: TGTGCCAGCACCCGGACTAGCGCGGACGAGCAGTACTTC. The V and J genes are TRBV6-5 and TRBJ2-7, with 9 nucleotides matching TRBD2. There are 13 residues in the CDR3. Looked up from germline, CDR1 is MNHEY and CDR2 is SVGAGI. V lost 7 bases to trimming and J lost 5 bases; unmatched junction nucleotides: 6.

The V gene is TRBV27, the J gene TRBJ1-2; possible D gene TRBD1, 6 bases. Germline V gene lookup returns CDR1 MNHEY and CDR2 SMNVEV (reference sequence). V was clipped by 5 bases and J by 4 bases, with 17 bases between them. The CDR3 loop spans 15 amino acids. The CDR3 DNA reads as TGTGCCAGCAGTGGGCTTACAGGGCTCTCCTATGGCTACACCTTC. It is translated as CASSGLTGLSYGYTF.

The J gene is TRBJ2-7, the V gene TRBV13; 10 bases align to TRBD2. With 5 bases clipped from V and 3 bases from J, the junction kept 4 bases outside the gene matches. Germline V CDR1 and CDR2: PRHDT, FYEKMQ (reference sequence). The CDR3 covers 14 residues. In DNA, the CDR3 is TGTGCCAGCAGCCCTGGACTAGCGGACTACGAGCAGTACTTC. Residues: CASSPGLADYEQYF. The full variable domain, with the rest looked up from reference TRBV13 and TRBJ2-7, is AAGVIQSPRHLIKEKRETATLKCYPIPRHDTVYWYQQGPGQDPQFLISFYEKMQSDKGSIPDRFSAQQFSDYHSELNMSSLELGDSALYFCASSPGLADYEQYFGPGTRLTVT.

The chain uses TRBV30 and TRBJ2-2; D is unclear. Trimming took off 3 bases at V and 4 bases at J, with 9 bases between the two ends. CDR3 length equals 13 residues. The germline gives CDR1 GTSNPN, CDR2 SVGIG (reference sequence). CDR3 loop: CAWSFPVTGELFF. CDR3 DNA: TGTGCCTGGAGCTTTCCGGTCACCGGGGAGCTGTTTTTT.

V is TRBV5-4 and J is TRBJ2-2; 8 bases map to TRBD1. The CDR3 consists of 16 residues. V shed 5 bases, J shed 4 bases, and the junction held 10 bases outside the gene matches. The V gene's germline CDR1 is SGHNT and CDR2 YYREEE (reference sequence). The DNA of the CDR3 is TGTGCCAGCAGTCAACGGCGGACAGGGAGCACCGGGGAGCTGTTTTTT. As protein: CASSQRRTGSTGELFF.

The chain uses TRBV7-9 and TRBJ2-7, with TRBD1 identical over 9 bases. With 5 bases clipped from V and 2 bases from J, the junction kept 7 bases outside the gene matches. CDR1 SEHNR and CDR2 FQNEAQ come from the germline V gene (reference sequence). This CDR3 comprises 15 residues. CDR3 sequence reads: CASSRGTGKTYEQYF. As DNA, the CDR3 is TGTGCCAGCAGCCGCGGGACAGGGAAAACCTACGAGCAGTACTTC. The full variable domain, in which reference TRBV7-9 and TRBJ2-7 provide the parts outside the CDR3, is DTGVSQNPRHKITKRGQNVTFRCDPISEHNRLYWYRQTLGQGPEFLTYFQNEAQLEKSRLLSDRFSAERPKGSFSTLEIQRTEQGDSAMYLCASSRGTGKTYEQYFGPGTRLTVT.

CDR3 residues: CASTHRGRGEQYF. CDR3 coding DNA: TGTGCCAGCACGCACAGGGGGCGAGGCGAGCAGTACTTC. V and J are TRBV12-3 or TRBV12-4 and TRBJ2-7; the match to TRBD1 covers 9 bases. The CDR3 spans 13 residues. V was pared by 7 bases and J by 6 bases, with 7 bases of the junction left unmatched.

The J gene is TRBJ1-3, the V gene TRBV4-3; 11 bases are a match to TRBD1. Germline assignment: CDR1 LGHNA and CDR2 YSLEER. J lost 2 bases, V lost 1 base, and 1 base had no gene match. The CDR3 runs to 16 residues. CDR3 region: CASSQGTGGTGNTIYF. The CDR3 bases are TGCGCCAGCAGCCAAGGGACAGGGGGCACTGGAAACACCATATATTTT.

This rearrangement joins TRBV3-1 (or the pseudogene TRBV3-2) to TRBJ2-3, with D perhaps TRBD1 (6 bases). V gave up 3 bases and J gave up 6 bases, with 19 bases separating them. CDR1 is LGHDT and CDR2 is YNNKEL in the germline V gene (reference sequence). The CDR3 consists of 16 residues. The CDR3 reads CASSHPHGQPRDTQYF. The CDR3 DNA is TGTGCCAGCAGCCATCCCCACGGACAGCCCAGGGATACGCAGTATTTT.

The chain links TRBV19 to TRBJ2-7; 8 nucleotides agree with TRBD1. Germline trimming cut 5 bases from V and 5 bases from J; bases unmatched to any gene: 5. From germline, CDR1 is LNHDA and CDR2 SQIVND (reference sequence). This CDR3 region has 13 residues. The CDR3 loop reads CASSRDRRNEQYF. In nucleotides, the CDR3 is TGTGCCAGTAGTCGGGACAGGAGAAACGAGCAGTACTTC.

CDR3 protein: CASSQEGEWPEAFF. The CDR3 DNA reads as TGTGCCAGCAGCCAAGAAGGAGAGTGGCCTGAAGCTTTCTTT. The rearrangement uses TRBV4-2 and TRBJ1-1, with unresolved D. Trimming left V 0 bases short and J 6 bases short, with 11 bases between. The CDR3 is 14 amino acids. Germline-derived CDR1 and CDR2 are LGHNA and YNFKEQ.

As to this clone: This sample also contains other DNA sequences that code for the same CDR3. The chain couples TRBV5-1 to TRBJ1-3; TRBD1 is a possible D gene (5 bases). V was clipped by 2 bases and J by 4 bases, with 10 bases between them. Germline assignment: CDR1 SGHRS and CDR2 YFSETQ. The CDR3 length is 14 residues. CDR3 loop: CASSLAGYGNTIYF. The CDR3 DNA follows: TGCGCCAGCAGCTTAGCAGGGTACGGAAACACCATATATTTT. Using reference TRBV5-1 and TRBJ1-3 for the parts outside the CDR3, the full variable domain is KAGVTQTPRYLIKTRGQQVTLSCSPISGHRSVSWYQQTPGQGLQFLFEYFSETQRNKGNFPGRFSGRQFSNSRSEMNVSTLELGDSALYLCASSLAGYGNTIYFGEGSWLTVV.

The genes are TRBV4-1 and TRBJ2-4, with D unresolved. The CDR3 consists of 18 residues. The V end was cut by 0 bases, the J end by 0 bases, with 15 bases between. Germline values: CDR1 MGHRA, CDR2 YSYEKL. CDR3 bases: TGCGCCAGCAGCCAAGAAGATAAAATACATGTAGCCAAAAACATTCAGTACTTC. Translation gives CASSQEDKIHVAKNIQYF.

The chain employs TRBV29-1 and TRBJ1-2; D might be TRBD1 (6 bases). Germline CDR1 and CDR2: SQVTM and ANQGSEA. V was pared by 6 bases and J by 7 bases, with 27 bases between. The CDR3 loop spans 16 amino acids. CDR3 protein: CSVAPSPGGRGPGYTF. In DNA form, the CDR3 reads TGCAGCGTCGCCCCCTCACCCGGAGGCAGGGGTCCTGGCTACACCTTC.

The chain is built from TRBV30 and TRBJ2-3; no clear D gene. The V end lost 2 bases, the J end lost 0 bases, and 9 bases lay between the germline ends. The germline CDR1 and CDR2 sequences are GTSNPN and SVGIG (reference sequence). CDR3 size: 14 residues. CDR3 nucleotide sequence: TGTGCCTGGAGTTGGCGGCGTAGCACAGATACGCAGTATTTT. Its protein is CAWSWRRSTDTQYF.

The V gene is TRBV5-8, the J gene TRBJ2-5; D is possibly TRBD1 (6 bases). The germline V gene encodes CDR1 SGHTS and CDR2 YDEGEE. This CDR3 has 13 residues. V lost 4 bases and J 3 bases, leaving 10 bases between the germline ends. The CDR3: CASSRRGKETQYF. In DNA form, the CDR3 reads TGTGCCAGCAGCCGCAGGGGAAAAGAGACCCAGTACTTC. Using reference TRBV5-8 and TRBJ2-5 for the parts outside the CDR3, the full variable domain is EAGVTQSPTHLIKTRGQQATLRCSPISGHTSVYWYQQALGLGLQFLLWYDEGEERNRGNFPPRFSGRQFPNYSSELNVNALELEDSALYLCASSRRGKETQYFGPGTRLLVL.

The chain couples TRBV10-3 to TRBJ1-5; D is perhaps TRBD1 (6 bases). CDR3 size: 13 residues. V lost 9 bases, J lost 7 bases, and 16 bases lay in between. CDR1 is ENHRY and CDR2 is SYGVKD in the germline V gene. As DNA, the CDR3 is TGTGCCATAACCGACAGGAGTGACCAGCCCCAGCATTTT. Translation: CAITDRSDQPQHF.

This chain connects TRBV4-1 to TRBJ1-4; no firm D call. Germline CDR1 MGHRA, CDR2 YSYEKL. The CDR3 sequence is 13 residues long. With 4 bases removed from V and 5 bases from J, the gap between germline ends came to 8 bases. The CDR3: CASSLRVNEKLFF. In nucleotides, the CDR3 is TGCGCCAGCAGCCTGCGAGTAAATGAAAAACTGTTTTTT.

V usage is TRBV30 and J usage is TRBJ2-3, with D possibly being TRBD1 (6 bases). Trimming left V 2 bases short and J 0 bases short, with 15 bases between. Per germline, CDR1 GTSNPN and CDR2 SVGIG (reference sequence). The CDR3 is 16 residues long. In nucleotides, the CDR3 is TGTGCCTGGAGTTTAGACAGGACCGTAAGCACAGATACGCAGTATTTT. Translation: CAWSLDRTVSTDTQYF. The entire variable domain, with the rest obtained from reference TRBV30 and TRBJ2-3, is as follows: SQTIHQWPATLVQPVGSPLSLECTVEGTSNPNLYWYRQAAGRGLQLLFYSVGIGQISSEVPQNLSASRPQDRQFILSSKKLLLSDSGFYLCAWSLDRTVSTDTQYFGPGTRLTVL.

J is TRBJ1-5 and V is TRBV7-2; D is unresolved. The germline V gene has CDR1 SGHTA and CDR2 FQGNSA. The CDR3 contains 13 residues. Trimming cost V 2 bases and J 4 bases, with 6 bases left between them. The CDR3 DNA reads TGTGCCAGCAGCTTAACGGATAATCAGCCCCAGCATTTT. It yields the protein CASSLTDNQPQHF. The complete variable domain, with remaining parts taken from reference TRBV7-2 and TRBJ1-5, reads GAGVSQSPSNKVTEKGKDVELRCDPISGHTALYWYRQSLGQGLEFLIYFQGNSAPDKSGLPSDRFSAERTGGSVSTLTIQRTQQEDSAVYLCASSLTDNQPQHFGDGTRLSIL.